One and the same sample provided the 13 T cell receptor beta chains below, sequenced in a study of T cells in Graves' hyperthyroidism and ophthalmopathy. Researchers took RNA transcripts and amplified the TCR beta CDR3 regions from them. HTBI primers were the set used in a first-round RT-PCR of the TCR CDR3. TCRdb independently ran MiXCR on the multiplex PCR reads; one entry per CDR3 protein. Altogether fewer than 900,000 distinct CDR3 sequences are present, about 17% being singletons, with the ten largest covering under 10%. The sequenced sample was blood. The source of these receptors is a man younger than 30 with Graves' hyperthyroidism.

This clonotype came up a few times. This chain links TRBV14 with TRBJ1-1, with no clear D. In germline, CDR1 is SGHDN, CDR2 FVKESK. The CDR3 runs to 10 residues. CDR3 coding DNA: TGTTTCCTAACCGGGACTGAAGCTTTCTTT. Translating gives CFLTGTEAFF. The full variable domain, in which reference TRBV14 and TRBJ1-1 provide the parts outside the CDR3, is EAGVTQFPSHSVIEKGQTVTLRCDPISGHDNLYWYRRVMGKEIKFLLHFVKESKQDESGMPNNRFLAERTGGTYSTLKVQPAELEDSGVYFCFLTGTEAFFGQGTRLTVV.

A few counts support this clonotype. This rearrangement joins TRBV28 to TRBJ2-1; 7 bases fit TRBD2. The CDR3 spans 15 residues. Germline V CDR1 and CDR2: MDHEN, SYDVKM. J was trimmed by 8 bases and V by 0 bases; bases with no gene match: 7. The CDR3 nucleotides are TGTGCCAGCAGTTTATGGAGGGAGGGCCCCGATGAGCAGTTCTTC. Its translation is CASSLWREGPDEQFF. Looking up the rest from reference TRBV28 and TRBJ2-1 gives the full variable domain: DVKVTQSSRYLVKRTGEKVFLECVQDMDHENMFWYRQDPGLGLRLIYFSYDVKMKEKGDIPEGYSVSREKKERFSLILESASTNQTSMYLCASSLWREGPDEQFFGPGTRLTVL.

This clonotype was counted once. CDR3 sequence (DNA): TGTGCCACCAGTGATTTCGATGGGACTAGCGGGAGAGAGACCCAGTACTTC. Residues: CATSDFDGTSGRETQYF. The V gene is TRBV24-1, the J gene TRBJ2-5; 14 bases map to TRBD2. Trimming took 1 base from V and 4 from J; bases not matched to a gene: 4. The CDR3 is 17 amino acids. Germline V lookup: CDR1 KGHDR, CDR2 SFDVKD.

This clonotype was seen a handful of times. The chain links TRBV5-5 to TRBJ2-7, with a possible D match to TRBD2 (5 bases). The CDR3 has 15 residues. Trimming took off 2 bases at V and 2 bases at J, with 14 bases between the two ends. CDR1 and CDR2 from the germline V gene are SGHKS and YYEKEE (reference sequence). This CDR3 is CASSLGRIGAYEQYF. The CDR3 DNA sequence: TGTGCCAGCAGCTTAGGACGAATCGGGGCCTACGAGCAGTACTTC.

This chain uses TRBV6-2 or TRBV6-3 with TRBJ2-1; TRBD1 matches 7 bases. Trimming at V came to 0 bases and at J to 7 bases, leaving 6 bases not matched to a gene. This CDR3 spans 15 amino acids. The germline CDR1 and CDR2 sequences are MNHEY and SVGEGT. The DNA of the CDR3 is TGTGCCAGCAGTTACTCGATTGCGACAGGGAATGAGCAGTTCTTC. The encoded protein is CASSYSIATGNEQFF.

This clonotype was observed many times. An end of the junction does not agree with germline; a read error may underlie this. V and J are TRBV3-1 and TRBJ1-5, with unresolved D. The CDR3 is 13 residues long. Germline V gene sequence: CDR1 LGHDT, CDR2 YNNKEL (reference sequence). The chain's CDR3 is CANSLYGRQPQHF. The CDR3 bases are TGTGCCAACAGCCTTTATGGGAGGCAGCCCCAGCATTTT.

The chain carries TRBV6-2 or TRBV6-3 and TRBJ2-1, with a tentative D call TRBD2 (6 bases). This CDR3 has 16 residues. Germline CDR1 MNHEY, CDR2 SVGEGT. Trimming shortened V by 4 bases and J by 4 bases, and 17 bases separated the two germline ends. CDR3 nucleotides: TGTGCCAGCAGTTTGCTCCCCGGGACTTGGTACAATGAGCAGTTCTTC. Protein product: CASSLLPGTWYNEQFF.

This clonotype was observed a few times. The rearrangement joins TRBV28 to TRBJ1-2, with D hard to call. The CDR3 sequence is 14 residues long. Germline V lookup: CDR1 MDHEN, CDR2 SYDVKM. V was cut by 3 bases and J by 4 bases, with 12 bases left in between. This CDR3 reads CASSFVSGAYGYTF. For the CDR3, the DNA is TGTGCCAGCAGTTTTGTTTCGGGTGCCTATGGCTACACCTTC.

The chain joins TRBV29-1 to TRBJ2-3, with D tentatively TRBD2 (5 bases). Germline V lookup: CDR1 SQVTM, CDR2 ANQGSEA. This CDR3 is 14 amino acids long. V dropped 6 bases and J dropped 1 base, with 14 bases sitting between them. CDR3: CSVVATGGTDTQYF. In DNA, the CDR3 is TGCAGCGTCGTAGCCACCGGGGGCACAGATACGCAGTATTTT.

This clonotype has at least ten counts. The chain uses TRBV7-9 and TRBJ1-1; D is possibly TRBD1 (5 bases). This CDR3 is built from 14 residues. Trimming cost V 1 base and J 4 bases, with 10 bases left between them. Per germline, CDR1 SEHNR and CDR2 FQNEAQ (reference sequence). The CDR3 loop reads CASSLGKGPTEAFF. The CDR3 region has the DNA TGTGCCAGCAGCTTAGGTAAGGGACCCACTGAAGCTTTCTTT.

This clonotype was counted many times. No conserved phenylalanine or tryptophan ends this CDR3, so it is likely a read error. This chain joins TRBV6-1 and TRBJ1-1; 10 bases line up with TRBD1. CDR1 is MNHNS, CDR2 SASEGT, per germline. Trimming at V came to 5 bases and at J to 3 bases, leaving 3 bases not matched to a gene. The length of the CDR3 is 14 residues. The CDR3 is CASSSGQGDTEAFL. CDR3 nucleotide sequence: TGTGCCAGCAGTTCCGGACAGGGGGACACTGAAGCTTTCCTT.

This clonotype was recorded a few times. The rearrangement uses TRBV19 and TRBJ1-6, with 7 bases aligning to TRBD1. The CDR3 runs to 16 residues. V was clipped by 5 bases and J by 9 bases; unmatched bases: 13. The V gene's germline CDR1 is LNHDA and CDR2 SQIVND (reference sequence). CDR3 DNA: TGTGCCAGTAGTGCCCGGGACAGTAGGTTACCTTCACCCCTCCACTTT. This gives the protein CASSARDSRLPSPLHF.

This clonotype occurred once. V is TRBV4-1 and J is TRBJ2-1; D gene unclear. Germline V gene data show CDR1 as MGHRA and CDR2 as YSYEKL. This CDR3 is built from 12 residues. Between the trimmed V and J ends, which lost 3 bases and 9 bases, there was a span of 9 bases. The CDR3 sequence is CASSQVWGEQFF. Here the CDR3 DNA reads TGCGCCAGCAGCCAGGTCTGGGGTGAGCAGTTCTTC.